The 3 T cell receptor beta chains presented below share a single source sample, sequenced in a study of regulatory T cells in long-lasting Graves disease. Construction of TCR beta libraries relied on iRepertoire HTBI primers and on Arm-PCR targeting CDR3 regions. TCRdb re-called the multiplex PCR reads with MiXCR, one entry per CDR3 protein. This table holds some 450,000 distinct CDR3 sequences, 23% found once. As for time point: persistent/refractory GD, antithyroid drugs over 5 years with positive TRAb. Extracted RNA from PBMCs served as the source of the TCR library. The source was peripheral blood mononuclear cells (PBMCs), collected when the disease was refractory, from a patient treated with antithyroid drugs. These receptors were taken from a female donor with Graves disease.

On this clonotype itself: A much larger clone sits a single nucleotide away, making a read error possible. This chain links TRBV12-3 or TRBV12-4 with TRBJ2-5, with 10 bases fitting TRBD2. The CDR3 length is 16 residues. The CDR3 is CTSSRGGGTSEETQYF. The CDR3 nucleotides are TGTACCAGCAGTCGCGGGGGCGGGACTAGCGAAGAGACCCAGTACTTC.

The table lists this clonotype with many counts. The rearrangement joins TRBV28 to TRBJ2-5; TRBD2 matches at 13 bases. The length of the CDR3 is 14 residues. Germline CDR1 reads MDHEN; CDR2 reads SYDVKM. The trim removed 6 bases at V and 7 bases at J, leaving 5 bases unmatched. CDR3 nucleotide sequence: TGTGCCAGCAGATGGACTAGCGGGAGTGGGACCCAGTACTTC. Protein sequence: CASRWTSGSGTQYF.

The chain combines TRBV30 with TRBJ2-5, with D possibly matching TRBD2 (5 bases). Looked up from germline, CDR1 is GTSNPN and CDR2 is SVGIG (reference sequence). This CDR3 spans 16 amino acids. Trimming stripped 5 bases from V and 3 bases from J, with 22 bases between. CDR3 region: CAWETRSVSPEETQYF. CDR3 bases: TGTGCCTGGGAAACTAGATCCGTATCGCCAGAAGAGACCCAGTACTTC.